The sequence of this T cell receptor (beta chain) was determined in a study of cytomegalovirus exposure and HLA in healthy donors. Study-wide background: Unique TCRs numbering approximately 81 million, obtained from HLA-typed donors, made up an early data release.

The PCR made use of 60 Vbeta and 13 Jbeta primers. The protocol was immunoSEQ multiplex PCR, while the TCRdb copy is restricted to in-frame clones and leaves out a portion. Found here are 150,000 to 200,000 clones, around 83% of them singletons; the top ten hold 3.5% to 5%. The CDR3 contains 16 residues. The germline V gene encodes CDR1 SGDLS and CDR2 YYNGEE. V shed 5 bases and J shed 3 bases, with 17 bases lying between them. V is TRBV9 and J is TRBJ2-2, with D possibly matching TRBD2 (6 bases). Sequenced material: PBMCs. The sequence derives from a man in his fifties in good health and CMV-seropositive. CDR3 region: CASRGGSQEDTGELFF. The CDR3 DNA reads as TGTGCCAGCAGGGGGGGTAGTCAAGAGGACACCGGGGAGCTGTTTTTT.